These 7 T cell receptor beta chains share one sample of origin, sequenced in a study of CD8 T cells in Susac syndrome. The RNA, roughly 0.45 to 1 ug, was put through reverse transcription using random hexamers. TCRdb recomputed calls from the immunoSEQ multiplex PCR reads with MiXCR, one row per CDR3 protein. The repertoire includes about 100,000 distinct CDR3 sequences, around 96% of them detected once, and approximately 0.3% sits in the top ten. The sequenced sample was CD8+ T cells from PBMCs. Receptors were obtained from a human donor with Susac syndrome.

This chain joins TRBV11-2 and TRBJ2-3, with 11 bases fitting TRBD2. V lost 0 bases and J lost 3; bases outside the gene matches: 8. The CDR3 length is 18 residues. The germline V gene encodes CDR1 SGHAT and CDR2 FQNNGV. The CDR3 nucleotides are TGTGCCAGCAGCTTAGAGTTTACTAGCGGGAGTGGGACAGATACGCAGTATTTT. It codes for CASSLEFTSGSGTDTQYF.

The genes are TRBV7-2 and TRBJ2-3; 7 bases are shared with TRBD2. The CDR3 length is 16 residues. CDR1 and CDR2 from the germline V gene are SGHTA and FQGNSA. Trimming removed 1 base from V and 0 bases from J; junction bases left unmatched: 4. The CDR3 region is CASSLVAGVSTDTQYF. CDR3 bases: TGTGCCAGCAGCTTAGTCGCGGGGGTTAGCACAGATACGCAGTATTTT.

CDR3 in amino acids: CASSIRTSGVNEQFF. CDR3 coding DNA: TGCGCCAGCAGCATACGGACTAGCGGGGTAAATGAGCAGTTCTTC. This rearrangement joins TRBV4-1 to TRBJ2-1; 12 positions agree with TRBD2. The CDR3 extends over 15 amino acids. The V gene end was trimmed by 5 bases and the J gene end by 7 bases; junction bases not matched to a gene: 6. Germline V gene data show CDR1 as MGHRA and CDR2 as YSYEKL.

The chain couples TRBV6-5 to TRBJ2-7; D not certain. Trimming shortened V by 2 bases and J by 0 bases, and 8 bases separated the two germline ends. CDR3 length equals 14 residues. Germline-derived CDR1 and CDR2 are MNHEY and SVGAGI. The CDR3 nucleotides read TGTGCCAGCAGTTACGGGGAAAGCTCCTACGAGCAGTACTTC. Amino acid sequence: CASSYGESSYEQYF.

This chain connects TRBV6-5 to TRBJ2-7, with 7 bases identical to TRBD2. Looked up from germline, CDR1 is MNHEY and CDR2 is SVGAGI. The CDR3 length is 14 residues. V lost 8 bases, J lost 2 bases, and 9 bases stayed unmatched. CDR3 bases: TGTGCCAGCCGAGGGGCTAGCGGAGCCTACGAGCAGTACTTC. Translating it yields CASRGASGAYEQYF.

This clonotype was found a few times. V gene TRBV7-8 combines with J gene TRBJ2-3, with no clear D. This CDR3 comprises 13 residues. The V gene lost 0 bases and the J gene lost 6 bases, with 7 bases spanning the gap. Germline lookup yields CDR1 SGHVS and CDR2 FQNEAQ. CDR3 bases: TGTGCCAGCAGCTTAGCCCCGCAGGATACGCAGTATTTT. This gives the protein CASSLAPQDTQYF.

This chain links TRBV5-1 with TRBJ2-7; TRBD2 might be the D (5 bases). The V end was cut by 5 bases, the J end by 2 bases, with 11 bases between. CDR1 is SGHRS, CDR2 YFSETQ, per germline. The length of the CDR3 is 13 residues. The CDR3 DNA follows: TGCGCCAGCAGGACGGACGGGACCTACGAGCAGTACTTC. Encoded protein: CASRTDGTYEQYF.